The 4 T cell receptor beta chains listed next were all sequenced from one sample in a study of cytomegalovirus exposure and HLA in healthy donors. Generated by immunoSEQ multiplex PCR, the TCRdb table keeps only in-frame clones and is missing some. Here the sample spans some 150,000 clones, around nine tenths being singletons. Sequences were obtained from PBMCs. The receptors were sampled from a man younger than 30 in good health and CMV-seropositive.

The chain is built from TRBV5-1 and TRBJ2-3; D uncertain. Germline CDR1 reads SGHRS; CDR2 reads YFSETQ. The CDR3 covers 13 residues. V was cut by 0 bases and J by 6 bases, with 8 bases left in between. CDR3: CASSLGGRDTQYF. As DNA, the CDR3 is TGCGCCAGCAGCTTGGGCGGCCGGGATACGCAGTATTTT. The full variable domain, in which reference TRBV5-1 and TRBJ2-3 provide the parts outside the CDR3, is KAGVTQTPRYLIKTRGQQVTLSCSPISGHRSVSWYQQTPGQGLQFLFEYFSETQRNKGNFPGRFSGRQFSNSRSEMNVSTLELGDSALYLCASSLGGRDTQYFGPGTRLTVL.

CDR3 coding DNA: TGTGCCAGCAGATCGACAGGGGGCGGAAACACCATATATTTT. Its translation: CASRSTGGGNTIYF. J is TRBJ1-3 and V is TRBV28; the match to TRBD1 covers 10 bases. This CDR3 comprises 14 residues. Germline trimming cut 6 bases from V and 4 bases from J; bases unmatched to any gene: 3. From germline, CDR1 is MDHEN and CDR2 SYDVKM.

The chain links TRBV9 to TRBJ1-2, with D unclear. The CDR3 has 15 residues. Trimming removed 0 bases at V and 0 bases at J, with 9 bases between. CDR1 and CDR2 from the germline V gene are SGDLS and YYNGEE. The CDR3 loop is CASSVDMRANYGYTF. CDR3 DNA: TGTGCCAGCAGCGTAGATATGAGAGCTAACTATGGCTACACCTTC.

The rearrangement uses TRBV28 and TRBJ2-7, with 11 bases aligning to TRBD2. J lost 8 bases, V lost 7 bases, and 13 bases had no gene match. The germline V gene encodes CDR1 MDHEN and CDR2 SYDVKM. The CDR3 has 15 residues. The CDR3, as DNA: TGTGCCAGCAATGCCGGGACTAGCGGCTCTACGAAGCAGTACTTC. Amino acids: CASNAGTSGSTKQYF.